The present entry profiles one T cell receptor beta chain with its context. Which antigen it targets is not known. One base away there is no much larger clone; base qualities are not given. DNA was extracted (Qiagen), and TCRbeta V-D-J rearrangements were subjected to bias-controlled amplification followed by high-throughput sequencing (immunoSEQ; Adaptive Biotech). In the authors' own workflow: Productive sequences were analyzed at sequence level using the immunoSEQ Analyzer platform. Clonality was calculated as 1 minus Pielou's evenness, with values ranging from 0 (highly polyclonal) to 1 (monoclonal). How much repertoires overlapped between subsets was quantified with the Morisita index, which goes from 0 (no similarity) to 1 (complete similarity). TCRdb retrieved this table from immuneACCESS and kept in-frame rearrangements only. Not all clones are present; in checked studies, unresolved V genes account for under half, and no reason is known for the remainder. The V and J calls and the clone size are those of that table, but D and trimming were determined from the DNA. The sample table contains a few thousand clones; only one count was recorded for around three quarters of them. The ten largest clones add up to approximately 11% of the sample.

V is clipped by 4 bases and J by 4 bases, and the sequence between their germline boundaries is 8 bases long. From the cysteine through the phenylalanine, the CDR3 covers 12 amino acids. The kept DNA is CDR3 alone, 36 bases in frame from the first base. Taken from the germline V gene, the CDR1 and CDR2 loops are SGHDT and YYEEEE. CD3+ T cells were isolated magnetically, stimulated for roughly 1.5 hours with PMA and ionomycin, and then labeled using IL-17A and IFNgamma cytokine secretion assays. Synovial fluid effusions were aspirated from actively inflamed joints of psoriatic arthritis patients. For each patient, synovial fluid served as the source from which three memory CD8+ T cell populations were isolated by sorting: Tc1 cells (IL-17A-IFNgamma+), Tc17 cells (IL-17A+) and the bulk memory fraction, allowing their TCR repertoires to be compared. Psoriatic arthritis patients met the Classification of Psoriatic Arthritis Study Group (CASPAR) criteria. Cytokine-secreting cells were counterstained with viability dye and anti-CD3, CD8, CD14 and CD4 antibodies and sorted on a BD FACSAria. TCRbeta sequencing was performed on sorted synovial fluid CD8+ T cell subsets from three patients with psoriatic arthritis. After isolation with Lymphoprep, synovial fluid mononuclear cells were cryopreserved in liquid nitrogen until use. The medium used for cryopreservation was made up of approximately 55% fetal calf serum and 10% dimethyl sulfoxide.

This specimen comes from a study of IL-17A CD8 T cells in psoriatic arthritis synovium. Study-level background: The goal of the study was to define the phenotype, molecular profile and function of synovial IL-17A+CD8+ T cells in psoriatic arthritis pathogenesis.

Summary of the overall study and its limitations: Although most synovial CD8+ subsets stayed polyclonal, some individual clones made up over 4.5% of the repertoire. In a couple of patients, many Tc17 clones were found to be shared with the synovial Tc1 population, resulting in Morisita overlap indices above 0.9. Cells were obtained from synovial fluid rather than synovial tissue, because no psoriatic arthritis synovial tissue samples were available. TCR sequencing covered only three patients, which the authors acknowledged as a limited sample size.

This TCR was sampled from a human donor with psoriatic arthritis. Sequenced material: IFN-gamma+ CD8+ T cells from synovial fluid. Reading the label with the study, this specimen's cell subset or site is: IL-17A-IFNgamma+ memory CD8+ (Tc1) cells. The chain couples TRBV5-6 to TRBJ1-2; possibly the D gene is TRBD1, per 5 matching bases. CDR3 protein: CASSDSIYGYTF. The nucleotides are TGTGCCAGCAGCGACAGCATCTATGGCTACACCTTC.